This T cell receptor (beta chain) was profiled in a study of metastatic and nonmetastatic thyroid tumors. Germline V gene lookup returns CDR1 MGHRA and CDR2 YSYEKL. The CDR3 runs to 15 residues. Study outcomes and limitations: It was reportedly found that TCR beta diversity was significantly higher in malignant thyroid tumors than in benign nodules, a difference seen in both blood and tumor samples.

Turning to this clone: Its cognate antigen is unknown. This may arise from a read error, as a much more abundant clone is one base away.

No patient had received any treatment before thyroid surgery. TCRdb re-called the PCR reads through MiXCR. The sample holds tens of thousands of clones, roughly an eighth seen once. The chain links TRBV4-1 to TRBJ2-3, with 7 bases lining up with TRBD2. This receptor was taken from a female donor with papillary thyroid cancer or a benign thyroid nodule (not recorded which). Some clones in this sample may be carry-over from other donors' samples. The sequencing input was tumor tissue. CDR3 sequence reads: CASSQDHSGPRTHYF. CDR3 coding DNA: TGCGCCAGCAGCCAAGATCATAGCGGGCCCCGTACGCATTATTTT.